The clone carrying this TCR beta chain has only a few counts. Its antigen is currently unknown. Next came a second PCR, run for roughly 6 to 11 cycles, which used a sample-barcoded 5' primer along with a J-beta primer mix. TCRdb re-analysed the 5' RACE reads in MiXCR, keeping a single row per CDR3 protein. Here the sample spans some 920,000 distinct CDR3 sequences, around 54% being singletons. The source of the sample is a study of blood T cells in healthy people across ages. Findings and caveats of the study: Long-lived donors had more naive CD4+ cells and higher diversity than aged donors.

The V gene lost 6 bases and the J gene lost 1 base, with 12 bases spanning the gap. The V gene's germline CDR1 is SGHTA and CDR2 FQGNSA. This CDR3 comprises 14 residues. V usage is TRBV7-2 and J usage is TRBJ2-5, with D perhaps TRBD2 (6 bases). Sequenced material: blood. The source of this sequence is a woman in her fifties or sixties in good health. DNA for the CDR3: TGTGCCAGCAGGGAGGGGCGCGTCCAAGAGACCCAGTACTTC. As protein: CASREGRVQETQYF.